A single sample is the source of the 20 T cell receptor beta chains below, sequenced in a study of Tregs in tolerant kidney transplant recipients (dated by TCRdb to between 2018 and 2020). The library was obtained by the immunoSEQ multiplex PCR assay. This immuneACCESS table, as held by TCRdb, lists in-frame sequences with V and J called but not all clones. Of the missing ones, under half trace to an unresolved V gene in checked studies; the others have no known cause. Present in this sample are about 240,000 clones, around 82% of which were seen just once. Of the sample, less than 0.75% is held by the ten largest clones. Specimen: CD4+ T cells from blood. These receptors originate from a human donor in good health.

The chain combines TRBV4-2 with TRBJ2-5; 9 positions match TRBD2. V lost 1 base, J lost 0 bases, and 12 bases stayed unmatched. This CDR3 is built from 19 residues. Germline V gene sequence: CDR1 LGHNA, CDR2 YNFKEQ. Here the CDR3 DNA reads TGTGCCAGCAGCCAAGGGTTGTCTAGCGGGGATGAGTACCAAGAGACCCAGTACTTC. Protein product: CASSQGLSSGDEYQETQYF.

This clone showed up just once. The chain links TRBV29-1 to TRBJ2-1, with TRBD1 as a possible D gene (6 bases). The CDR3 contains 12 residues. CDR1 SQVTM and CDR2 ANQGSEA come from the germline V gene. V was clipped by 7 bases and J by 1 base, with 8 bases between them. CDR3 sequence (DNA): TGCAGCGACAGGGTGTCCTACAATGAGCAGTTCTTC. This translates into CSDRVSYNEQFF.

The chain has TRBV6-5 and TRBJ1-2; tentative D call: TRBD1 (6 bases). Germline CDR1 and CDR2: MNHEY and SVGAGI. This CDR3 is built from 13 residues. V was pared by 8 bases and J by 5 bases, with 15 bases between. The CDR3 DNA is TGTGCCAGCGGTACCGGGACATATTATGGCTACACCTTC. Encoded protein: CASGTGTYYGYTF.

The rearrangement links TRBV2 to TRBJ1-5; TRBD1 agrees at 7 bases. Germline assignment: CDR1 SNHLY and CDR2 FYNNEI. V lost 0 bases to trimming and J lost 4 bases; unmatched junction nucleotides: 6. The CDR3 has 16 amino acids. As DNA, the CDR3 is TGTGCCAGCAGTGAAGCGGACAGGCTTAGTAATCAGCCCCAGCATTTT. This translates into CASSEADRLSNQPQHF.

The rearrangement uses TRBV5-8 and TRBJ2-2; D call uncertain. The V gene lost 2 bases and the J gene lost 7 bases, with 12 bases spanning the gap. Germline CDR1 and CDR2: SGHTS and YDEGEE. The CDR3 runs 14 residues. The DNA of the CDR3 is TGTGCCAGCAGCTTAAAGCGAGGTGGCGGGGAGCTGTTTTTT. Encoded protein: CASSLKRGGGELFF.

This clone was seen a single time. This rearrangement joins TRBV19 to TRBJ1-1; 7 bases match TRBD1. CDR1 and CDR2 (germline): LNHDA, SQIVND (reference sequence). CDR3 length equals 15 residues. Unmatched junction bases numbered 8, after V lost 6 bases and J lost 1 base. The CDR3 DNA follows: TGTGCCAGTAGATCGACCGGGACAGAGAACACTGAAGCTTTCTTT. As protein: CASRSTGTENTEAFF.

The chain couples TRBV7-6 to TRBJ2-7; 9 nucleotides agree with TRBD1. J lost 2 bases, V lost 1 base, and 0 bases had no gene match. The length of the CDR3 is 14 residues. Germline-derived CDR1 and CDR2 are SGHVS and FNYEAQ. This CDR3 is CASSLGTGAYEQYF. Written as DNA, the CDR3 is TGTGCCAGCAGCTTAGGGACAGGGGCCTACGAGCAGTACTTC.

The genes are TRBV6-1 and TRBJ1-5; TRBD1 matches at 8 bases. Per the germline V gene, CDR1 is MNHNS and CDR2 is SASEGT. The CDR3 sequence is 15 residues long. The V segment lost 4 bases and the J segment 4 bases; nucleotides outside the gene matches: 6. The CDR3, as DNA: TGTGCCAGCAGTGGGGGACAGGCTAGAAATCAGCCCCAGCATTTT. Translated, it gives CASSGGQARNQPQHF.

This clone has just a few counts. This chain uses TRBV6-6 with TRBJ2-1; TRBD2 agrees at 13 bases. J gave up 6 bases and V 5 bases, and 1 base lay outside the gene matches. The CDR3 totals 14 residues. CDR1 MNHNY and CDR2 SVGAGI come from the germline V gene (reference sequence). CDR3 residues: CASSTSGRANEQFF. The CDR3 DNA follows: TGTGCCAGCAGTACTAGCGGGAGGGCCAATGAGCAGTTCTTC.

The chain has TRBV5-6 and TRBJ2-5; 7 nucleotides match TRBD2. The germline V gene encodes CDR1 SGHDT and CDR2 YYEEEE. The CDR3 contains 13 residues. With 4 bases clipped from V and 5 bases from J, the junction kept 5 bases outside the gene matches. CDR3: CASSKSGIETQYF. CDR3 DNA sequence: TGTGCCAGCAGCAAGAGCGGGATCGAGACCCAGTACTTC.

As DNA, the CDR3 is TGTGCCAGCAGCTTTATCGATGGTCGGAACACTGAAGCTTTCTTT. Protein sequence: CASSFIDGRNTEAFF. This chain uses TRBV5-4 with TRBJ1-1; D not certain. Trimming shortened V by 2 bases and J by 1 base, and 12 bases separated the two germline ends. The CDR3 spans 15 residues. Germline V gene data show CDR1 as SGHNT and CDR2 as YYREEE (reference sequence).

V usage is TRBV29-1 and J usage is TRBJ2-7; the D gene is possibly TRBD1 (5 bases). This CDR3 has 14 amino acids. Germline CDR1 SQVTM, CDR2 ANQGSEA. The ends were cut back, 6 bases at V and 0 bases at J, with 15 bases in the middle. CDR3 amino acids: CSVRQGRVSYEQYF. The CDR3 DNA sequence: TGCAGCGTGCGTCAGGGTCGGGTCTCCTACGAGCAGTACTTC.

The V gene is TRBV30, the J gene TRBJ2-7; D may match TRBD1 or TRBD2 (6 bases each). V was pared by 4 bases and J by 4 bases, with 20 bases between. This CDR3 has 15 residues. In germline, CDR1 is GTSNPN, CDR2 SVGIG (reference sequence). In nucleotides, the CDR3 is TGTGCCTGGAAGCCCCGGGGCAGGGGAGGATACGAGCAGTACTTC. Translating gives CAWKPRGRGGYEQYF.

The chain has TRBV5-4 and TRBJ1-5; the D is unclear. The CDR3 runs to 13 residues. The V gene lost 4 bases and the J gene lost 1 base, with 6 bases spanning the gap. Looked up from germline, CDR1 is SGHNT and CDR2 is YYREEE (reference sequence). CDR3 sequence reads: CASSPDSNQPQHF. In DNA form, the CDR3 reads TGTGCCAGCAGCCCCGACAGCAATCAGCCCCAGCATTTT. Complete variable domain (other parts from reference TRBV5-4 and TRBJ1-5): ETGVTQSPTHLIKTRGQQVTLRCSSQSGHNTVSWYQQALGQGPQFIFQYYREEENGRGNFPPRFSGLQFPNYSSELNVNALELDDSALYLCASSPDSNQPQHFGDGTRLSIL.

The chain has TRBV6-5 and TRBJ2-5; D is possibly TRBD1 (5 bases). V dropped 6 bases and J dropped 0 bases, with 11 bases sitting between them. The length of the CDR3 is 14 residues. CDR1 and CDR2 (germline): MNHEY, SVGAGI. The DNA for the CDR3 is TGTGCCAGCAGCGAGAGGACATACCAAGAGACCCAGTACTTC. Amino acids: CASSERTYQETQYF.

The chain carries TRBV25-1 and TRBJ1-1, with 7 nucleotides matching TRBD1. The trim removed 6 bases at V and 3 bases at J, leaving 10 bases unmatched. CDR3 length equals 15 residues. From germline, CDR1 is MGHDK and CDR2 SYGVNS. The CDR3 protein is CASSWDRLLYTEAFF. The CDR3 DNA reads as TGTGCCAGCAGCTGGGACAGACTTTTATACACTGAAGCTTTCTTT. The whole variable domain, filled in from reference TRBV25-1 and TRBJ1-1, reads EADIYQTPRYLVIGTGKKITLECSQTMGHDKMYWYQQDPGMELHLIHYSYGVNSTEKGDLSSESTVSRIRTEHFPLTLESARPSHTSQYLCASSWDRLLYTEAFFGQGTRLTVV.

V is TRBV30 and J is TRBJ2-1, with TRBD1 matching over 9 bases. Unmatched junction bases numbered 7, after V lost 0 bases and J lost 4 bases. Germline lookup yields CDR1 GTSNPN and CDR2 SVGIG (reference sequence). The CDR3 totals 16 residues. The CDR3 region is CAWSVLETGGYNEQFF. CDR3 DNA sequence: TGTGCCTGGAGTGTACTCGAGACAGGGGGTTACAATGAGCAGTTCTTC.

The chain joins TRBV7-9 to TRBJ2-5, with 15 bases fitting TRBD2. The J segment lost 4 bases and the V segment lost 5 bases, leaving 5 bases of the junction unmatched. The CDR3 is 16 amino acids. CDR1 and CDR2 from the germline V gene are SEHNR and FQNEAQ (reference sequence). The CDR3 sequence is CASSKGLAGGRETQYF. For the CDR3, the DNA is TGTGCCAGCAGCAAGGGACTAGCGGGGGGTAGAGAGACCCAGTACTTC. The whole variable domain, filled in from reference TRBV7-9 and TRBJ2-5, reads DTGVSQNPRHKITKRGQNVTFRCDPISEHNRLYWYRQTLGQGPEFLTYFQNEAQLEKSRLLSDRFSAERPKGSFSTLEIQRTEQGDSAMYLCASSKGLAGGRETQYFGPGTRLLVL.

This clone was picked up one time. This rearrangement joins TRBV15 to TRBJ2-7, with 8 bases fitting TRBD2. The junction had 8 bases not matched to a gene; V was cut back by 1 base and J by 6 bases. The CDR3 totals 15 residues. Germline-derived CDR1 and CDR2 are LNHNV and YYDKDF (reference sequence). The CDR3 bases are TGTGCCACCAGCAGAGGGGGAGCGGGAGCCTTCGAGCAGTACTTC. It encodes CATSRGGAGAFEQYF.

This rearrangement joins TRBV19 to TRBJ1-2, with D tentatively TRBD1 (5 bases). Trimming removed 6 bases at V and 4 bases at J, with 12 bases between. The germline gives CDR1 LNHDA, CDR2 SQIVND (reference sequence). CDR3 length: 13 amino acids. In nucleotides, the CDR3 is TGTGCCAGTAGCGGGGACCGCGGCTATGGCTACACCTTC. This translates into CASSGDRGYGYTF.